The T cell receptor beta chain described here comes from a study of response to subunit inactivated influenza vaccine. The study, taken as a whole, reports: Authors suggested each seasonal influenza vaccination recruits few new T cells.

The junction had 9 bases not matched to a gene; V was cut back by 6 bases and J by 2 bases. The CDR3 sequence is 15 residues long. Per the germline V gene, CDR1 is MRHNA and CDR2 is SNTAGT. MiXCR, run by TCRdb on the RT-PCR reads, gives a single entry per CDR3 protein. The table includes around 710,000 distinct CDR3 sequences, more than 11% detected once. A note on this clonotype: The antigen remains unidentified.

The TCR originated in a man between 45 and 60 years old who received an inactivated influenza vaccine. The sample in question was PBMCs from blood, obtained 14 to 15 days before vaccination. The rearrangement uses TRBV6-4 and TRBJ2-7, with 8 nucleotides matching TRBD2. This CDR3 reads CASSRTSGATYEQYF. CDR3 DNA: TGTGCCAGCAGCCGAACTAGCGGAGCTACCTACGAGCAGTACTTC.